This TCR beta chain was retrieved from a study of metastatic and nonmetastatic thyroid tumors. Trimming took 3 bases from V and 4 from J; bases not matched to a gene: 2. Germline CDR1 SGHVS, CDR2 FNYEAQ. This CDR3 region has 13 residues. Each patient came to thyroid surgery without any prior treatment (of any kind). With MiXCR, TCRdb called clones anew from the PCR reads. The sample includes around 59,000 clones, under 20% of them seen just once. In this sample, this clone turned up many times. The source material was blood. This chain uses TRBV7-6 with TRBJ2-5, with 7 bases matching TRBD1. The clonotype originates from a male donor with papillary thyroid cancer or a benign thyroid nodule (not recorded which). Some clones in this sample may be carry-over from other donors' samples. The CDR3 DNA sequence: TGTGCCAGCAGCTTGGGACAGTTAGAGACCCAGTACTTC. Amino acids: CASSLGQLETQYF.